This TCR beta chain was observed in a study of shared clonotypes between healthy human individuals. TCRdb keeps only in-frame clones here, not all; method: immunoSEQ multiplex PCR. The sample has roughly 2.1 million clones; around 93% are singletons. Naive-designated CD8 cells lacked CD45RO, were positively enriched for CCR7, and omitted terminally differentiated effector memory CD45RA+ cells. V lost 3 bases, J lost 3 bases, and 3 bases stayed unmatched. CDR3 size: 15 residues. Germline V gene lookup returns CDR1 MGHRA and CDR2 YSYEKL. Specimen: naive CD8+ T cells from PBMCs. The TCR was taken from a man aged 18 to 30 in good health. Some clones in this sample may be carry-over from other donors' samples. This chain uses TRBV4-1 with TRBJ2-1; TRBD2 aligns across 9 bases. CDR3 residues: CASSHPSGNYNEQFF. CDR3 in DNA: TGCGCCAGCAGCCACCCTAGCGGGAACTACAATGAGCAGTTCTTC.